Detailed here is one T cell receptor (beta chain). The V gene lost 5 bases and the J gene lost 4 bases, with 14 bases spanning the gap. The germline gives CDR1 SGHTA, CDR2 FQGNSA. CDR3 length: 14 amino acids. Through a sample-barcoded 5' primer and a J-beta primer mix, a second PCR was run for roughly 6 to 11 cycles. TCRdb passed the 5' RACE reads through MiXCR, listing each CDR3 protein once. The sample shows roughly 1,800,000 distinct CDR3 sequences, around 48% of them seen only once. Healthy individuals of Caucasian origin from Russia, aged 6 to 90, served as donors. This sample was included in a study of blood T cells in healthy people across ages.

The sequenced sample was blood. This chain uses TRBV7-2 with TRBJ1-2; a weak D match, TRBD1 (5 bases). The TCR was taken from a woman aged 40 to 50 in good health. CDR3 nucleotides: TGTGCCAGCAGCCCTACCGACAGTCTCTATGGCTACACCTTC. This gives the protein CASSPTDSLYGYTF. The full variable domain, rest sourced from reference TRBV7-2 and TRBJ1-2, is GAGVSQSPSNKVTEKGKDVELRCDPISGHTALYWYRQSLGQGLEFLIYFQGNSAPDKSGLPSDRFSAERTGGSVSTLTIQRTQQEDSAVYLCASSPTDSLYGYTFGSGTRLTVV.